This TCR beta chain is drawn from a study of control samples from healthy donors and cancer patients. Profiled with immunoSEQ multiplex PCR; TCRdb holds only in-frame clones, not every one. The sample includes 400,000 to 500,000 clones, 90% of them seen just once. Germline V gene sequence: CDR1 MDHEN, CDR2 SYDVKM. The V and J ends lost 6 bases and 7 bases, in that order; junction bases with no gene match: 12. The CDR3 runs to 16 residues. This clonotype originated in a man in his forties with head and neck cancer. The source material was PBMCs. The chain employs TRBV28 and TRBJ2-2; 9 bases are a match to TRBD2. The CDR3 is CASSLWREGQGGELFF. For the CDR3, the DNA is TGTGCCAGCAGCCTGTGGCGGGAGGGCCAGGGCGGGGAGCTGTTTTTT.